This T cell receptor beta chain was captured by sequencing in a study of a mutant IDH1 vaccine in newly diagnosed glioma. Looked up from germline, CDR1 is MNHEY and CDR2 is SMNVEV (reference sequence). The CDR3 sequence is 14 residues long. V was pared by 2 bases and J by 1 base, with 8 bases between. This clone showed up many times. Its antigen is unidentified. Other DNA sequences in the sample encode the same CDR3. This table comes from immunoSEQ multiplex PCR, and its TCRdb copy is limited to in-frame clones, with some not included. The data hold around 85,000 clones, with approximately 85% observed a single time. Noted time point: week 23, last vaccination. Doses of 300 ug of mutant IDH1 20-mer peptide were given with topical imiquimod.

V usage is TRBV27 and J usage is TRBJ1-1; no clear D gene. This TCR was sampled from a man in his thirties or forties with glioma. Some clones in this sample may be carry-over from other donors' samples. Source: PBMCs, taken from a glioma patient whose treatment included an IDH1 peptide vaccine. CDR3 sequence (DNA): TGTGCCAGCAGTTTACGGCCAGGGAACACTGAAGCTTTCTTT. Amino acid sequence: CASSLRPGNTEAFF.